This entry lists 20 T cell receptor beta chains sequenced from one sample in a study of cytomegalovirus exposure and HLA in healthy donors. Primers: 60 Vbeta forward and 13 Jbeta reverse. Clones were sequenced by immunoSEQ multiplex PCR, and TCRdb holds only the in-frame ones, with some missing. The sample shows around 70,000 clones, less than 70% of them seen only once. Input material: PBMCs. The receptors originated from a man between 25 and 39 years old in good health and CMV-seronegative.

CDR3 protein: CASSWTGGLNTEAFF. The CDR3 DNA sequence: TGTGCCAGCAGCTGGACGGGCGGGCTGAACACTGAAGCTTTCTTT. The chain links TRBV13 to TRBJ1-1; D gene ambiguous. This CDR3 comprises 15 residues. Germline CDR1 PRHDT, CDR2 FYEKMQ (reference sequence). Trimming removed 4 bases at V and 0 bases at J, with 12 bases between.

The chain couples TRBV11-1 to TRBJ2-1, with D unresolved. V shed 5 bases and J shed 3 bases, with 11 bases lying between them. Per germline, CDR1 SGHAT and CDR2 FQDESV (reference sequence). This CDR3 is built from 14 residues. Here the CDR3 reads CASSPISIYNEQFF. CDR3 bases: TGTGCCAGCAGCCCGATTTCTATCTACAATGAGCAGTTCTTC.

The rearrangement joins TRBV7-2 to TRBJ2-5; maybe TRBD1 (7 bases). There are 16 residues in the CDR3. Per germline, CDR1 SGHTA and CDR2 FQGNSA. V was pared by 8 bases and J by 3 bases, with 22 bases between. CDR3 DNA sequence: TGTGCCAGCGGGCTAAGGGGGCGGGGATTGAAAGAGACCCAGTACTTC. This translates into CASGLRGRGLKETQYF.

This chain joins TRBV6-1 and TRBJ2-7; no clear D. The length of the CDR3 is 16 residues. The V and J ends lost 2 bases and 1 base respectively, with 15 bases between them. Germline CDR1 MNHNS, CDR2 SASEGT. The CDR3 sequence: CASSELGSPPSYEQYF. CDR3 nucleotide sequence: TGTGCCAGCAGTGAACTCGGGTCCCCTCCTTCCTACGAGCAGTACTTC.

This clone has a handful of counts. The same CDR3 also results from other DNA sequences found in this sample. The CDR3 bases are TGTGCCAGCAGTCCCGGACAGGGGGCTAGGTACGAGCAGTACTTC. As protein: CASSPGQGARYEQYF. The J gene is TRBJ2-7, the V gene TRBV6-5, with TRBD1 identical over 11 bases. The V gene end was trimmed by 5 bases and the J gene end by 4 bases; junction bases not matched to a gene: 7. Germline-derived CDR1 and CDR2 are MNHEY and SVGAGI. The CDR3 extends over 15 amino acids.

The chain combines TRBV25-1 with TRBJ2-5; possibly TRBD2 for D (5 bases). CDR3 length: 14 amino acids. Germline V CDR1 and CDR2: MGHDK, SYGVNS. Trimming left V 8 bases short and J 3 bases short, with 16 bases between. The CDR3 here is CASEVGRGKETQYF. The CDR3 nucleotides are TGTGCCAGCGAGGTTGGACGGGGTAAAGAGACCCAGTACTTC.

This chain links TRBV27 with TRBJ1-1; the D gene is possibly TRBD1 (6 bases). V lost 5 bases to trimming and J lost 8 bases, with 15 bases between them. Germline CDR1 reads MNHEY; CDR2 reads SMNVEV (reference sequence). The CDR3 contains 13 residues. CDR3 sequence: CASSPRTDKEAFF. The CDR3 bases are TGTGCCAGCAGTCCCCGGACAGATAAGGAAGCTTTCTTT.

The CDR3 spells CASSQVWPPEDTQYF. The CDR3 nucleotides read TGTGCCAGCAGCCAAGTTTGGCCGCCTGAAGATACGCAGTATTTT. The rearrangement joins TRBV14 to TRBJ2-3; D not resolved. The CDR3 consists of 15 residues. Trimming left V 1 base short and J 5 bases short, with 13 bases between. Germline V gives CDR1 SGHDN, CDR2 FVKESK.

This chain links TRBV12-5 with TRBJ1-2, with 10 bases identical to TRBD1. The CDR3 spans 14 residues. CDR1 and CDR2 from the germline V gene are LGHNT and FRNRAP. Losses at the gene ends were 3 bases for V and 6 bases for J; bases not matched to a gene: 4. CDR3 residues: CASGFLTGGHGYTF. For the CDR3, the DNA is TGTGCTAGTGGTTTTCTGACAGGGGGCCATGGCTACACCTTC.

By sample share, this clone is medium-sized. The rearrangement links TRBV5-6 to TRBJ1-1; D not certain. The V gene lost 8 bases and the J gene lost 3 bases, with 14 bases spanning the gap. Per germline, CDR1 SGHDT and CDR2 YYEEEE. CDR3 length equals 13 residues. Here the CDR3 DNA reads TGTGCCAGTTTGACTGGTACCCACACTGAAGCTTTCTTT. It specifies CASLTGTHTEAFF.

The chain links TRBV15 to TRBJ2-4, with 12 bases matching TRBD1. CDR1 and CDR2 (germline): LNHNV, YYDKDF (reference sequence). With 4 bases clipped from V and 8 bases from J, the junction kept 6 bases outside the gene matches. The CDR3 spans 15 residues. The CDR3 here is CATSIPGQGAHIQYF. The CDR3 DNA is TGTGCCACCAGCATACCGGGACAGGGGGCTCACATTCAGTACTTC.

V is TRBV29-1 and J is TRBJ1-2; D perhaps matches TRBD1 (6 bases). Trimming removed 7 bases from V and 6 bases from J, with 18 bases in between. The germline CDR1 and CDR2 sequences are SQVTM and ANQGSEA. The CDR3 totals 13 residues. The CDR3 DNA is TGCAGCGAACAATCTGCCGGGGGGCATGGCTACACCTTC. The encoded protein is CSEQSAGGHGYTF.

The chain carries TRBV2 and TRBJ2-2; tentative D call: TRBD2 (6 bases). Trimming removed 5 bases from V and 4 bases from J, with 14 bases in between. This CDR3 region has 15 residues. Germline loops: CDR1 SNHLY, CDR2 FYNNEI. Written as DNA, the CDR3 is TGTGCCAGCAGTTTTGGGCTAGCGTCCACCGGGGAGCTGTTTTTT. Its translation is CASSFGLASTGELFF.

This chain connects TRBV13 to TRBJ1-1; no clear D. V gave up 6 bases and J gave up 0 bases, with 11 bases separating them. The CDR3 has 14 residues. Germline assignment: CDR1 PRHDT and CDR2 FYEKMQ (reference sequence). In DNA, the CDR3 is TGTGCCAGCAGACAAAACGGGGTGAACACTGAAGCTTTCTTT. It codes for CASRQNGVNTEAFF.

The rearrangement joins TRBV18 to TRBJ2-5; TRBD1 matches 9 bases. This CDR3 has 14 amino acids. V lost 2 bases to trimming and J lost 5 bases; unmatched junction nucleotides: 3. Germline CDR1 is KGHSH and CDR2 is LQKENI. The CDR3 here is CASSPRTGEETQYF. CDR3 in DNA: TGTGCCAGCTCACCAAGGACAGGGGAGGAGACCCAGTACTTC.

The genes are TRBV11-1 and TRBJ2-7; TRBD1 matches 10 bases. Germline trimming cut 5 bases from V and 3 bases from J; bases unmatched to any gene: 4. Germline CDR1 and CDR2: SGHAT and FQDESV (reference sequence). The CDR3 extends over 14 amino acids. CDR3 in DNA: TGTGCCAGCAGCCCCCGGGACAGGGGCTACGAGCAGTACTTC. It encodes CASSPRDRGYEQYF.

CDR3 in DNA: TGTGCCTGGAAGCTAGCGGTGAACACCGGGGAGCTGTTTTTT. This encodes CAWKLAVNTGELFF. V and J are TRBV30 and TRBJ2-2, with TRBD2 matching over 7 bases. CDR1 is GTSNPN and CDR2 is SVGIG in the germline V gene (reference sequence). The ends lost 4 bases at V and 1 base at J; junction bases unmatched: 3. This CDR3 is 14 amino acids long. Using reference TRBV30 and TRBJ2-2 for the parts outside the CDR3, the full variable domain is SQTIHQWPATLVQPVGSPLSLECTVEGTSNPNLYWYRQAAGRGLQLLFYSVGIGQISSEVPQNLSASRPQDRQFILSSKKLLLSDSGFYLCAWKLAVNTGELFFGEGSRLTVL.

The rearrangement uses TRBV29-1 and TRBJ1-1; possible D gene TRBD1, 5 bases. There are 13 residues in the CDR3. Germline V lookup: CDR1 SQVTM, CDR2 ANQGSEA. Trimming removed 7 bases at V and 0 bases at J, with 12 bases between. The CDR3 DNA reads as TGCAGCGCTGATGACAGAATGAACACTGAAGCTTTCTTT. This translates into CSADDRMNTEAFF.

This chain connects TRBV4-2 to TRBJ2-3; 12 bases are a match to TRBD2. The germline CDR1 and CDR2 sequences are LGHNA and YNFKEQ. The CDR3 covers 16 residues. V shed 4 bases, J shed 7 bases, and the junction held 9 bases outside the gene matches. As DNA, the CDR3 is TGTGCCAGCAGCCGACAGACTAGCGGGGGTAGGAATACGCAGTATTTT. It encodes CASSRQTSGGRNTQYF.

This chain links TRBV4-1 with TRBJ1-1; 7 nucleotides line up with TRBD1. Germline lookup yields CDR1 MGHRA and CDR2 YSYEKL. CDR3 length: 14 amino acids. J gave up 4 bases and V 4 bases, and 6 bases lay outside the gene matches. CDR3: CASSPGTGATEAFF. Written as DNA, the CDR3 is TGCGCCAGCAGCCCCGGCACAGGGGCCACTGAAGCTTTCTTT.